These 10 T cell receptor beta chains share one sample of origin, sequenced in a study of T cell responses to AZD1222 COVID-19 vaccine. Profiled with immunoSEQ multiplex PCR; TCRdb holds only in-frame clones, not every one. Altogether about 140,000 clones are present, about 90% being singletons, with the ten largest covering 7.5% to 8%. Sequenced material: peripheral blood, taken 28 days after the second dose of the MenACWY control vaccine. These receptors came from an adult who received the MenACWY meningococcal vaccine as a control.

The J gene is TRBJ2-3, the V gene TRBV11-2, with 7 bases fitting TRBD2. Trimming cost V 1 base and J 5 bases; bases outside gene matches: 6. Germline V gives CDR1 SGHAT, CDR2 FQNNGV. The CDR3 spans 15 residues. This CDR3 reads CASSLGSGGGDTQYF. The CDR3 DNA reads as TGTGCCAGCAGCTTAGGATCGGGGGGTGGAGATACGCAGTATTTT.

The rearrangement uses TRBV5-5 and TRBJ2-7; TRBD1 or TRBD2 may be the D gene (5 bases each). CDR1 is SGHKS and CDR2 is YYEKEE in the germline V gene (reference sequence). Trimming took 4 bases from V and 0 from J, leaving 14 bases between them. The CDR3 runs 15 residues. The CDR3 spells CASSPMGPGSYEQYF. In nucleotides, the CDR3 is TGTGCCAGCAGCCCTATGGGACCGGGCTCCTACGAGCAGTACTTC.

This clone turned up a few times. The chain combines TRBV7-2 with TRBJ2-1; D might be TRBD2 (5 bases). Per germline, CDR1 SGHTA and CDR2 FQGNSA. V was clipped by 5 bases and J by 2 bases, with 16 bases between them. The CDR3 has 16 amino acids. CDR3 loop: CASSREGSPTYNEQFF. CDR3 nucleotides: TGTGCCAGCAGCCGTGAGGGTTCTCCGACCTACAATGAGCAGTTCTTC.

V and J are TRBV5-1 and TRBJ1-4; D is ambiguous. This CDR3 has 15 amino acids. Germline V lookup: CDR1 SGHRS, CDR2 YFSETQ. Trimming left V 6 bases short and J 0 bases short, with 12 bases between. The CDR3 spells CASTLTGTTNEKLFF. In DNA, the CDR3 is TGCGCCAGCACCCTGACGGGAACAACTAATGAAAAACTGTTTTTT.

J is TRBJ1-2 and V is TRBV12-3 or TRBV12-4; 7 nucleotides match TRBD1. The CDR3 length is 12 residues. J lost 7 bases, V lost 5 bases, and 4 bases had no gene match. The CDR3 loop reads CASSPTGSGYTF. The CDR3 nucleotides are TGTGCCAGCAGTCCGACAGGGTCTGGCTACACCTTC.

This CDR3 is CASSFGLAGTYEQYF. CDR3 nucleotide sequence: TGTGCCAGCAGTTTTGGACTAGCGGGGACCTACGAGCAGTACTTC. The V and J genes are TRBV7-2 and TRBJ2-7; TRBD2 matches 12 bases. The CDR3 runs to 15 residues. Looked up from germline, CDR1 is SGHTA and CDR2 is FQGNSA. The V segment lost 6 bases and the J segment 2 bases; nucleotides outside the gene matches: 5.

The chain carries TRBV12-5 and TRBJ2-1; no clear D gene. In germline, CDR1 is LGHNT, CDR2 FRNRAP. Trimming shortened V by 6 bases and J by 4 bases, and 16 bases separated the two germline ends. This CDR3 comprises 15 residues. CDR3 sequence: CASGQLGKQYNEQFF. The CDR3 bases are TGTGCTAGTGGCCAGTTGGGAAAACAGTACAATGAGCAGTTCTTC.

The table lists this clone with a count of one. V usage is TRBV5-1 and J usage is TRBJ2-5, with D maybe TRBD2 (7 bases). The CDR3 runs to 15 residues. V was clipped by 0 bases and J by 5 bases, with 14 bases between them. Germline V gives CDR1 SGHRS, CDR2 YFSETQ. For the CDR3, the DNA is TGCGCCAGCAGCTTGGCCTACGGGGGGCTGGAGACCCAGTACTTC. This sequence encodes CASSLAYGGLETQYF.

The rearrangement links TRBV25-1 to TRBJ1-4; the match to TRBD1 covers 8 bases. The V gene's germline CDR1 is MGHDK and CDR2 SYGVNS. The CDR3 loop spans 14 amino acids. V trimming: 7 bases; J trimming: 6 bases; junction bases outside the gene matches: 7. The CDR3 region is CASNYGQGDEKLFF. The CDR3 DNA reads TGTGCCAGCAACTACGGACAGGGCGATGAAAAACTGTTTTTT.

The V call is TRBV5-1, the J call TRBJ2-5, with a possible D match to TRBD1 (5 bases). There are 13 residues in the CDR3. The germline V gene has CDR1 SGHRS and CDR2 YFSETQ. With 7 bases removed from V and 2 bases from J, the gap between germline ends came to 12 bases. In DNA, the CDR3 is TGCGCCAGCGGACAAGGAATACAAGAGACCCAGTACTTC. Its translation is CASGQGIQETQYF.